This T cell receptor beta chain derives from a study of cytomegalovirus exposure and HLA in healthy donors. Sampled while nominally healthy, donors likely had unrecorded immune exposures. V shed 7 bases and J 5 bases; nucleotides not matched to a gene: 6. The CDR3 contains 14 residues. Germline CDR1 and CDR2: SGHAT and FQNNGV. The PCR made use of 60 Vbeta and 13 Jbeta primers. Here immunoSEQ multiplex PCR was the method, and the copy in TCRdb shows in-frame clones only, minus some. The sample consists of about 76,000 clones, 81% of them appearing once. The sequence was collected from a young woman in good health and CMV-seronegative. The sequenced sample was PBMCs. V usage is TRBV11-2 and J usage is TRBJ2-2; 8 positions match TRBD1. The CDR3 here is CASTQGARTGELFF. The CDR3, as DNA: TGTGCCAGCACCCAGGGGGCGCGGACCGGGGAGCTGTTTTTT.